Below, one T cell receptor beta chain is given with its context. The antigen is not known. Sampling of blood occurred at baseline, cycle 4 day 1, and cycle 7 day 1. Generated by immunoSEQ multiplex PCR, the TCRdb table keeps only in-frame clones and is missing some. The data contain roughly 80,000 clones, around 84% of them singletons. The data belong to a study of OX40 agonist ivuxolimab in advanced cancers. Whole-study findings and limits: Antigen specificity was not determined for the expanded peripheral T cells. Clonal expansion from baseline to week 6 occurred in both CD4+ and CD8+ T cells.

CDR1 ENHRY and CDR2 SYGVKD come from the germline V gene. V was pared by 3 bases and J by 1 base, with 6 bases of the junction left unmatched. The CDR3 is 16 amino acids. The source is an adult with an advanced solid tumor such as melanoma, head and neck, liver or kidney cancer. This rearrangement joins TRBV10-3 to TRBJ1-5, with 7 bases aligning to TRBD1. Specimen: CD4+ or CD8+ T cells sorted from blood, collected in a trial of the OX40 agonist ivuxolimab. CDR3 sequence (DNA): TGTGCCATCAGTGAAAAGGGACAGAACAGCAATCAGCCCCAGCATTTT. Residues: CAISEKGQNSNQPQHF.